This TCR beta chain was identified in a study of T cell changes during pregnancy in multiple sclerosis. V was shortened by 2 bases and J by 4 bases, with 15 bases between the two germline ends. The germline V gene encodes CDR1 MNHNY and CDR2 SVGAGI (reference sequence). This CDR3 is built from 15 residues. Measured with immunoSEQ multiplex PCR; TCRdb has only the in-frame clones, and not every one. The sample shows around 56,000 clones, approximately 90% of them seen only once. The receptor was derived from a female donor with multiple sclerosis, enrolled in a pregnancy study. The chain recombines TRBV6-6 with TRBJ2-7, with no clear D. This specimen was CD4+ T cells from peripheral blood mononuclear cells, taken in the first trimester of pregnancy. The CDR3 sequence is CASSYAETAPYEQYF. The CDR3 DNA reads as TGTGCCAGCAGTTACGCGGAGACTGCGCCATACGAGCAGTACTTC.